The 20 T cell receptor beta chains below were found in one sample sequenced in a study of immune cell composition in non-small cell lung cancer. Measured with immunoSEQ multiplex PCR; TCRdb has only the in-frame clones, and not every one. The sample includes about 6,100 clones, over 55% of them seen just once. Normal lung sampling was at least 3 cm from the tumour, as distant as possible. The material sequenced was non-adjacent lung tissue. These receptors were collected from a human donor with non-small cell lung cancer.

The V and J genes are TRBV7-2 and TRBJ2-1; possible D gene TRBD2, 6 bases. This CDR3 spans 14 amino acids. V shed 8 bases and J shed 2 bases, with 13 bases lying between them. The germline V gene has CDR1 SGHTA and CDR2 FQGNSA. This chain's CDR3 is CASGAGLAYNEQFF. CDR3 nucleotide sequence: TGTGCCAGCGGGGCGGGGCTAGCCTACAATGAGCAGTTCTTC.

The chain employs TRBV9 and TRBJ1-1; D not certain. The CDR3 totals 11 residues. V was cut by 3 bases and J by 8 bases, with 8 bases left in between. Per the germline V gene, CDR1 is SGDLS and CDR2 is YYNGEE. The CDR3 sequence: CASSADSEAFF. The CDR3 DNA follows: TGTGCCAGCAGCGCAGACTCAGAAGCTTTCTTT.

This chain links TRBV5-5 with TRBJ2-3; weak D call: TRBD1 (5 bases). The germline V gene encodes CDR1 SGHKS and CDR2 YYEKEE (reference sequence). Trimming cost V 0 bases and J 2 bases, with 10 bases left between them. The CDR3 sequence is 15 residues long. Here the CDR3 reads CASSLATVNTDTQYF. The CDR3 bases are TGTGCCAGCAGCTTGGCGACAGTTAACACAGATACGCAGTATTTT.

The V call is TRBV7-2, the J call TRBJ2-1; possible D gene TRBD1, 6 bases. V lost 4 bases to trimming and J lost 12 bases, with 19 bases between them. Germline loops: CDR1 SGHTA, CDR2 FQGNSA. The CDR3 runs to 14 residues. This chain's CDR3 is CASSSRNQQGWQFF. In DNA form, the CDR3 reads TGTGCCAGCAGCTCAAGGAACCAACAGGGATGGCAGTTCTTC.

This clone was detected only once. The chain is built from TRBV7-2 and TRBJ1-1, with 7 bases aligning to TRBD1. The CDR3 sequence is 15 residues long. Trimming cost V 7 bases and J 1 base; bases outside gene matches: 9. Looked up from germline, CDR1 is SGHTA and CDR2 is FQGNSA. Written as DNA, the CDR3 is TGTGCCAGCACGCTAAACTACAGGGGGAACACTGAAGCTTTCTTT. Its protein is CASTLNYRGNTEAFF.

This clone was observed a handful of times. The V gene is TRBV7-2, the J gene TRBJ1-5; D is uncertain. Germline CDR1 and CDR2: SGHTA and FQGNSA. This CDR3 spans 14 amino acids. V lost 1 base, J lost 1 base, and 5 bases lay in between. CDR3 amino acids: CASSLERSNQPQHF. In nucleotides, the CDR3 is TGTGCCAGCAGCTTAGAACGGAGCAATCAGCCCCAGCATTTT.

The chain is built from TRBV5-4 and TRBJ2-1; 8 bases line up with TRBD2. Germline V gene lookup returns CDR1 SGHNT and CDR2 YYREEE (reference sequence). The CDR3 contains 16 residues. The junction had 3 bases not matched to a gene; V was cut back by 0 bases and J by 1 base. For the CDR3, the DNA is TGTGCCAGCAGCTTGGGGACTAGCCGTTCCTACAATGAGCAGTTCTTC. Amino acids: CASSLGTSRSYNEQFF.

This clone was seen only a few times. V gene TRBV7-2 combines with J gene TRBJ2-5, with 7 nucleotides matching TRBD2. Germline V gene data show CDR1 as SGHTA and CDR2 as FQGNSA. The CDR3 loop spans 14 amino acids. J gave up 7 bases and V 5 bases, and 10 bases lay outside the gene matches. Here the CDR3 reads CASSRGTTSGTQYF. The DNA for the CDR3 is TGTGCCAGCAGCCGTGGGACTACCTCTGGGACCCAGTACTTC.

V gene TRBV11-1 combines with J gene TRBJ2-2; 12 bases agree with TRBD2. V was pared by 5 bases and J by 5 bases, with 9 bases of the junction left unmatched. CDR1 is SGHAT, CDR2 FQDESV, per germline (reference sequence). The CDR3 is 17 residues long. The CDR3 protein is CASSTSSGGVGTGELFF. As DNA, the CDR3 is TGTGCCAGCAGCACCTCTAGCGGGGGGGTCGGTACCGGGGAGCTGTTTTTT.

The J gene is TRBJ1-2, the V gene TRBV7-6; TRBD1 agrees at 9 bases. This CDR3 has 15 amino acids. V lost 0 bases to trimming and J lost 5 bases; unmatched junction nucleotides: 4. CDR1 is SGHVS, CDR2 FNYEAQ, per germline. CDR3 residues: CASSLAEGQGYGYTF. The DNA for the CDR3 is TGTGCCAGCAGCTTAGCGGAGGGACAGGGATATGGCTACACCTTC.

This clone was counted a few times. The genes are TRBV6-5 and TRBJ1-2, with a weak D call TRBD1 (6 bases). The V gene's germline CDR1 is MNHEY and CDR2 SVGAGI. The CDR3 runs to 14 residues. Trimming left V 7 bases short and J 0 bases short, with 12 bases between. In nucleotides, the CDR3 is TGTGCCAGCAAACCAACAGGGACTAACTATGGCTACACCTTC. This sequence encodes CASKPTGTNYGYTF.

The chain combines TRBV4-3 with TRBJ2-5, with TRBD2 identical over 11 bases. CDR3 size: 18 residues. The V gene's germline CDR1 is LGHNA and CDR2 YSLEER. V lost 0 bases, J lost 4 bases, and 10 bases stayed unmatched. The CDR3 coding sequence is TGCGCCAGCAGCCAAGAGACCAATAGCGGGGGGGCCGGAGAGACCCAGTACTTC. Amino acid sequence: CASSQETNSGGAGETQYF.

The chain joins TRBV30 to TRBJ2-7; D remains unclear. Deletions cut 5 bases from V and 2 bases from J, with 13 bases between. The CDR3 consists of 13 residues. The germline V gene has CDR1 GTSNPN and CDR2 SVGIG (reference sequence). CDR3 in amino acids: CAWSLGRTYEQYF. The CDR3 DNA sequence: TGTGCCTGGTCCCTTGGGCGAACCTACGAGCAGTACTTC.

The chain couples TRBV4-3 to TRBJ2-3; 10 bases are shared with TRBD2. The CDR3 contains 18 residues. Losses at the gene ends were 0 bases for V and 6 bases for J; bases not matched to a gene: 12. CDR1 is LGHNA, CDR2 YSLEER, per germline. CDR3 sequence reads: CASSQEVNSGGFGDTQYF. The CDR3 DNA reads as TGCGCCAGCAGCCAAGAAGTGAATAGCGGGGGGTTTGGGGATACGCAGTATTTT.

This chain uses TRBV5-1 with TRBJ1-1, with D hard to call. The CDR3 has 14 residues. Trimming removed 3 bases at V and 5 bases at J, with 14 bases between. In germline, CDR1 is SGHRS, CDR2 YFSETQ. The CDR3 DNA sequence: TGCGCCAGCAGCTCAGGCGACGGGAGGACTGAAGCTTTCTTT. It translates to CASSSGDGRTEAFF.

The chain combines TRBV27 with TRBJ1-1; a weak D match, TRBD1 (5 bases). Germline loops: CDR1 MNHEY, CDR2 SMNVEV (reference sequence). The V and J ends lost 1 base and 6 bases respectively, with 18 bases between them. The CDR3 is 16 residues long. Here the CDR3 DNA reads TGTGCCAGCAGTTTATATCTTGGGGCAGGGCCCTCTGAAGCTTTCTTT. The encoded protein is CASSLYLGAGPSEAFF.

V is TRBV19 and J is TRBJ2-2; 12 bases agree with TRBD1. In germline, CDR1 is LNHDA, CDR2 SQIVND (reference sequence). The V segment lost 7 bases and the J segment 0 bases; nucleotides outside the gene matches: 9. This CDR3 is 18 amino acids long. The CDR3 region has the DNA TGTGCCAGTATCGAGCCGGGACAGGGGGCGTCGAACACCGGGGAGCTGTTTTTT. Translated: CASIEPGQGASNTGELFF.

The chain recombines TRBV6-6 with TRBJ2-7, with D possibly matching TRBD1 (5 bases). V lost 6 bases, J lost 1 base, and 13 bases lay in between. Germline V gene data show CDR1 as MNHNY and CDR2 as SVGAGI (reference sequence). The CDR3 runs 14 residues. The CDR3: CASSSGFGSYEQYF. The CDR3 DNA is TGTGCCAGCAGCTCAGGGTTCGGTTCCTACGAGCAGTACTTC.

The chain joins TRBV18 to TRBJ2-2, with D possibly being TRBD1 (5 bases). V was pared by 5 bases and J by 3 bases, with 7 bases between. The CDR3 consists of 13 residues. CDR1 KGHSH and CDR2 LQKENI come from the germline V gene. The CDR3 loop is CASSDRYTGELFF. CDR3 DNA sequence: TGTGCCAGCTCAGACAGATACACCGGGGAGCTGTTTTTT.

This chain links TRBV7-9 with TRBJ2-7; a possible D gene is TRBD2 (6 bases). V was cut by 5 bases and J by 5 bases, with 16 bases left in between. The germline gives CDR1 SEHNR, CDR2 FQNEAQ (reference sequence). The CDR3 has 14 amino acids. CDR3 residues: CASSQRLEWDEQYF. For the CDR3, the DNA is TGTGCCAGCAGCCAAAGACTAGAGTGGGACGAGCAGTACTTC.